A single sample gave rise to the 25 T cell receptor beta chains below, sequenced in a study of CD4 T cells in relation to SARS-CoV-2 and coronaviruses. Their antigens are not known. Using immunoSEQ multiplex PCR, the repertoire was profiled, and TCRdb retains in-frame clones only, with some absent. The table records just over 35,000 clones, about 80% of them present only once. Sequenced input: naive CD4+ T cells from PBMCs, cultured in vitro. The sample's subset: naive CD4+ T cells isolated by negative enrichment. These receptors were taken from an adult with COVID-19.

This clone occurred once. The chain carries TRBV2 and TRBJ2-7; D may be TRBD1 (6 bases). The CDR3 sequence is 15 residues long. Germline lookup yields CDR1 SNHLY and CDR2 FYNNEI. With 3 bases removed from V and 6 bases from J, the gap between germline ends came to 18 bases. CDR3 sequence reads: CASSDRGGSSAEQYF. CDR3 nucleotide sequence: TGTGCCAGCAGTGATCGTGGGGGCAGTTCGGCCGAGCAGTACTTC.

In this sample, this clone turned up a few times. The chain has TRBV28 and TRBJ2-1, with 12 positions matching TRBD2. CDR1 and CDR2 (germline): MDHEN, SYDVKM. CDR3 length: 15 amino acids. Losses at the gene ends were 2 bases for V and 8 bases for J; bases not matched to a gene: 4. The chain's CDR3 is CASSLGLAGGYEQFF. CDR3 sequence (DNA): TGTGCCAGCAGTTTAGGGCTAGCGGGAGGGTATGAGCAGTTCTTC.

DNA for the CDR3: TGTGCCAGCTCACCGAGGGGACAGTCGCTTGAGTACTTC. It is translated as CASSPRGQSLEYF. V is TRBV18 and J is TRBJ2-5; TRBD1 matches 7 bases. Germline loops: CDR1 KGHSH, CDR2 LQKENI. CDR3 size: 13 residues. V lost 3 bases, J lost 12 bases, and 10 bases stayed unmatched.

Only a few counts were recorded for this clone. The chain has TRBV19 and TRBJ2-2; D gene unclear. CDR1 LNHDA and CDR2 SQIVND come from the germline V gene (reference sequence). The CDR3 spans 13 residues. V shed 3 bases and J shed 6 bases, with 8 bases lying between them. This CDR3 reads CASSIFSAGELFF. The CDR3, as DNA: TGTGCCAGTAGTATTTTCAGTGCCGGGGAGCTGTTTTTT.

The chain recombines TRBV28 with TRBJ2-1; tentatively, D is TRBD1 (5 bases). Between the trimmed V and J ends, which lost 3 bases and 1 base, there was a span of 10 bases. CDR3 length equals 15 residues. Germline loops: CDR1 MDHEN, CDR2 SYDVKM. The CDR3 DNA sequence: TGTGCCAGCAGTTTTATAGGGGTTTCCTACAATGAGCAGTTCTTC. Amino acids: CASSFIGVSYNEQFF.

The chain couples TRBV28 to TRBJ2-7; the match to TRBD2 covers 10 bases. Trimming removed 4 bases from V and 3 bases from J; junction bases left unmatched: 3. This CDR3 has 14 residues. The germline V gene has CDR1 MDHEN and CDR2 SYDVKM. CDR3 sequence: CASSYPSGGYEQYF. The CDR3 DNA reads as TGTGCCAGCAGTTATCCTAGCGGGGGCTACGAGCAGTACTTC.

This chain connects TRBV7-9 to TRBJ2-1, with D unclear. Germline-derived CDR1 and CDR2 are SEHNR and FQNEAQ (reference sequence). This CDR3 is 13 amino acids long. V was trimmed by 3 bases and J by 6 bases, leaving 9 bases between them. CDR3 protein: CASSLDAGNEQFF. DNA of the CDR3: TGTGCCAGCAGCTTGGACGCCGGCAATGAGCAGTTCTTC.

This clone was seen only a few times. The gene calls are TRBV15 and TRBJ2-1; no firm D call. V lost 0 bases and J 3 bases, leaving 9 bases between the germline ends. Germline-derived CDR1 and CDR2 are LNHNV and YYDKDF (reference sequence). This CDR3 region has 15 residues. CDR3 DNA: TGTGCCACCAGCAGAGATTTGGGTGGCTACAATGAGCAGTTCTTC. Protein product: CATSRDLGGYNEQFF.

The V gene is TRBV20-1, the J gene TRBJ2-3, with TRBD2 as a possible D gene (6 bases). Germline values: CDR1 DFQATT, CDR2 SNEGSKA (reference sequence). This CDR3 spans 16 amino acids. Trimming removed 3 bases at V and 6 bases at J, with 22 bases between. The CDR3 DNA follows: TGCAGTGCTAGTAACCTTGGGACTGATACGGCGGATACGCAGTATTTT. It codes for CSASNLGTDTADTQYF.

The rearrangement joins TRBV2 to TRBJ1-5; 9 bases match TRBD1. The CDR3 consists of 19 residues. Unmatched junction bases numbered 22, after V lost 7 bases and J lost 6 bases. Germline CDR1 SNHLY, CDR2 FYNNEI. CDR3 protein: CASNLETGQGRGAGQPQHF. The CDR3 nucleotides read TGTGCCAGCAACCTAGAAACTGGACAGGGGCGAGGTGCAGGTCAGCCCCAGCATTTT. The whole variable domain, filled in from reference TRBV2 and TRBJ1-5, reads EPEVTQTPSHQVTQMGQEVILRCVPISNHLYFYWYRQILGQKVEFLVSFYNNEISEKSEIFDDQFSVERPDGSNFTLKIRSTKLEDSAMYFCASNLETGQGRGAGQPQHFGDGTRLSIL.

This clone was seen a handful of times. The V call is TRBV7-9, the J call TRBJ2-7; possibly TRBD1 for D (5 bases). Germline V lookup: CDR1 SEHNR, CDR2 FQNEAQ (reference sequence). V shed 5 bases and J shed 6 bases, with 17 bases lying between them. This CDR3 has 14 residues. This CDR3 is CASSTQGYPREQYF. The CDR3 nucleotides are TGTGCCAGCAGCACCCAGGGTTATCCACGCGAGCAGTACTTC.

A few counts support this clone. The V call is TRBV7-9, the J call TRBJ1-2, with D perhaps TRBD1 (5 bases). The CDR3 totals 14 residues. CDR1 is SEHNR, CDR2 FQNEAQ, per germline (reference sequence). V lost 6 bases and J 8 bases, leaving 19 bases between the germline ends. The CDR3 DNA is TGTGCCAGCAGACCGGACACCCTAGCGTCGGGCTACACCTTC. Amino acid sequence: CASRPDTLASGYTF.

The rearrangement links TRBV27 to TRBJ2-7; D is uncertain. The CDR3 length is 16 residues. Germline V gene lookup returns CDR1 MNHEY and CDR2 SMNVEV (reference sequence). With 0 bases removed from V and 1 base from J, the gap between germline ends came to 13 bases. CDR3 in amino acids: CASSLSVAQQSYEQYF. In nucleotides, the CDR3 is TGTGCCAGCAGTTTATCGGTCGCACAGCAGTCCTACGAGCAGTACTTC.

V gene TRBV5-1 combines with J gene TRBJ2-3; 8 positions match TRBD1. The ends lost 6 bases at V and 2 bases at J; junction bases unmatched: 11. The CDR3 runs to 16 residues. Germline CDR1 is SGHRS and CDR2 is YFSETQ. The CDR3 loop is CASTPRGTGHTDTQYF. DNA for the CDR3: TGCGCCAGCACCCCGAGGGGGACAGGCCACACAGATACGCAGTATTTT.

V gene TRBV19 combines with J gene TRBJ2-7; 7 nucleotides agree with TRBD1. CDR1 LNHDA and CDR2 SQIVND come from the germline V gene (reference sequence). The CDR3 consists of 15 residues. Trimming removed 5 bases from V and 2 bases from J; junction bases left unmatched: 9. CDR3 region: CASSLSGTVPYEQYF. The DNA of the CDR3 is TGTGCCAGTAGTCTCTCGGGGACAGTACCCTACGAGCAGTACTTC.

This chain uses TRBV2 with TRBJ2-3; TRBD2 matches at 7 bases. Germline lookup yields CDR1 SNHLY and CDR2 FYNNEI. Losses at the gene ends were 4 bases for V and 2 bases for J; bases not matched to a gene: 3. This CDR3 comprises 14 residues. The CDR3 reads CASSARESTDTQYF. The DNA for the CDR3 is TGTGCCAGCAGTGCGCGGGAGTCCACAGATACGCAGTATTTT. The variable domain in full, with the rest retrieved from reference TRBV2 and TRBJ2-3, is EPEVTQTPSHQVTQMGQEVILRCVPISNHLYFYWYRQILGQKVEFLVSFYNNEISEKSEIFDDQFSVERPDGSNFTLKIRSTKLEDSAMYFCASSARESTDTQYFGPGTRLTVL.

This clone was picked up a small number of times. The chain links TRBV18 to TRBJ2-2; D unclear. This CDR3 comprises 13 residues. Trimming took off 2 bases at V and 6 bases at J, with 7 bases between the two ends. From germline, CDR1 is KGHSH and CDR2 LQKENI. CDR3 bases: TGTGCCAGCTCACCAGATTATGCCGGGGAGCTGTTTTTT. It codes for CASSPDYAGELFF.

V gene TRBV21-1 combines with J gene TRBJ2-1; whether TRBD1, the table's D call, matches the DNA was not checked. TRBV21-1 is assigned pseudogene status. This CDR3 has 13 amino acids. The CDR3 is CASSKSRRNEQFF. CDR3 DNA sequence: TGTGCCAGCAGCAAGTCCAGGCGCAATGAGCAGTTCTTC.

The chain is built from TRBV7-8 and TRBJ2-1; TRBD2 aligns across 7 bases. Germline V gene sequence: CDR1 SGHVS, CDR2 FQNEAQ. With 1 base clipped from V and 4 bases from J, the junction kept 16 bases outside the gene matches. The CDR3 runs 19 residues. CDR3 nucleotide sequence: TGTGCCAGCAGCTTAGTGGGTGGTAAAAGAGCGGGGTTTTACAATGAGCAGTTCTTC. Its translation: CASSLVGGKRAGFYNEQFF.

This sequence joins TRBV7-9 and TRBJ2-3; TRBD1 might be the D (5 bases). The CDR3 runs to 14 residues. Germline CDR1 SEHNR, CDR2 FQNEAQ (reference sequence). Trimming removed 0 bases at V and 2 bases at J, with 6 bases between. Here the CDR3 DNA reads TGTGCCAGCAGCTTAGCGGGGCACACAGATACGCAGTATTTT. Protein product: CASSLAGHTDTQYF.

The J gene is TRBJ2-1, the V gene TRBV12-2. TRBV12-2 is an annotated pseudogene. This CDR3 has 15 amino acids. This CDR3 reads CASPQGWPSYNEQFF. The DNA for the CDR3 is TGTGCAAGTCCCCAAGGCTGGCCCTCCTACAATGAGCAGTTCTTC.

The chain recombines TRBV9 with TRBJ2-4, with D perhaps being TRBD1 or TRBD2 (5 bases each). This CDR3 has 16 residues. Germline V CDR1 and CDR2: SGDLS, YYNGEE. V was pared by 3 bases and J by 3 bases, with 16 bases between. This CDR3 is CASSEQGGWGKNIQYF. Written as DNA, the CDR3 is TGTGCCAGCAGCGAGCAGGGCGGGTGGGGCAAAAACATTCAGTACTTC.

This clone has just one count. This chain uses TRBV2 with TRBJ2-7, with a tentative D call TRBD2 (5 bases). In germline, CDR1 is SNHLY, CDR2 FYNNEI. V was clipped by 6 bases and J by 3 bases, with 15 bases between them. The CDR3 sequence is 14 residues long. In nucleotides, the CDR3 is TGTGCCAGCAGCGGAGGATGGGCAGTCTACGAGCAGTACTTC. Protein sequence: CASSGGWAVYEQYF.

The sample holds a few counts of this clone. The chain has TRBV6-2 or TRBV6-3 and TRBJ1-5, with 10 nucleotides matching TRBD1. The CDR3 covers 13 residues. V lost 6 bases to trimming and J lost 6 bases; unmatched junction nucleotides: 2. Germline assignment: CDR1 MNHEY and CDR2 SVGEGT. This chain's CDR3 is CASSGTGVQPQHF. The CDR3 nucleotides read TGTGCCAGCAGCGGGACAGGGGTTCAGCCCCAGCATTTT.

This rearrangement joins TRBV6-5 to TRBJ1-5; TRBD1 matches 9 bases. The V segment lost 10 bases and the J segment 7 bases; nucleotides outside the gene matches: 8. The CDR3 is 13 residues long. Germline lookup yields CDR1 MNHEY and CDR2 SVGAGI. The CDR3 reads CAIRTGVSQPQHF. CDR3 sequence (DNA): TGTGCCATCAGGACAGGGGTAAGCCAGCCCCAGCATTTT.